A single T cell receptor beta chain is shown here with its context. The data were obtained in a study of cytomegalovirus exposure and HLA in healthy donors. The CDR3 length is 15 residues. The germline V and J ends were trimmed by 3 bases and 0 bases, with 6 bases remaining between them. The germline gives CDR1 WNHNN, CDR2 SYGVQD (reference sequence). This table comes from immunoSEQ multiplex PCR, and its TCRdb copy is limited to in-frame clones, with some not included. Seen here are under 150,000 clones, around 90% observed once, and the top ten hold around 10%. The sequencing sample was made of PBMCs. The chain joins TRBV10-1 to TRBJ1-6; perhaps TRBD1 as D (6 bases). The receptor's source is a man between 18 and 35 years old in good health and CMV-seropositive. CDR3 nucleotide sequence: TGCGCCAGCAGTGAAGGGGGCTCCTATAATTCACCCCTCCACTTT. Its protein is CASSEGGSYNSPLHF.